This TCR beta chain appears in the sequencing data of a study of shared clonotypes between healthy human individuals. Whole-study findings and limits: Naive subsets tended to show greater estimated richness than memory subsets. The study found 4.5% to 5% of naive CD4 clonotypes shared across a few donors. Represented diversity, genetic and exposure-history alike, was limited by few donors.

Sequencing used immunoSEQ multiplex PCR; TCRdb keeps in-frame clones, though not all of them. This sample has roughly 2.5 million clones, with just over 90% found just once. Trimming took off 6 bases at V and 4 bases at J, with 7 bases between the two ends. The CDR3 length is 11 residues. The germline gives CDR1 ENHRY, CDR2 SYGVKD. This clone was found a few times. Its antigen remains unknown. Nashville, Tennessee was home to all donors, who were Caucasian adults. This rearrangement joins TRBV10-3 to TRBJ2-7; maybe TRBD1 (5 bases). The source is a young man in good health. The specimen was naive CD4+ T cells sorted from blood. Subset defined: CD45RA+ positively selected. The CDR3: CAIRDIYEQYF. The CDR3 coding sequence is TGTGCCATCAGGGACATATACGAGCAGTACTTC.